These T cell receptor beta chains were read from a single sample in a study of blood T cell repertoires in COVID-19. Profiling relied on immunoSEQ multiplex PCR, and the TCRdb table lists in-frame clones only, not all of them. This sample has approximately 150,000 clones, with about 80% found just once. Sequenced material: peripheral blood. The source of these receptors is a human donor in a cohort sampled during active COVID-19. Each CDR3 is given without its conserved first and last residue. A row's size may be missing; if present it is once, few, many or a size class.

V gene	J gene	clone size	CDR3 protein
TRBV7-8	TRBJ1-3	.	ASSSGQDRSGNTIY
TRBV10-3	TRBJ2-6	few	AISESPTSGANVLT
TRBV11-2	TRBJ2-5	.	ASSFGPGGETQY
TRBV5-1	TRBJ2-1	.	ASSFGREGNEQF
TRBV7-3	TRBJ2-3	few	ASSLTFRTDTQY
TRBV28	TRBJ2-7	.	ASGGQGSYEQY
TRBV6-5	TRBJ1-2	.	ASARGIEGYT
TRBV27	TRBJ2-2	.	ASTPGTGGGSGTGELF
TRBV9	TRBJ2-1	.	ASSVPGVEQF
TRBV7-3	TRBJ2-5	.	ASSLTGRAVRETQY
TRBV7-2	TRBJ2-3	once	ASTFHREDTQY
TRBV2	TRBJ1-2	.	ASSESGFNYGYT
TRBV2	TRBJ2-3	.	ASSQGLASDTQY
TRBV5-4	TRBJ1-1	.	ASAPGGLNTEAF
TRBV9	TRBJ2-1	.	ASSTRTSGFYNEQF
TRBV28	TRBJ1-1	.	ASSLPGTGKVSEAF
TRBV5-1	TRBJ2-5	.	ASTGDRPQETQY
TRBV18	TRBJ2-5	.	ASSPPGQYQETQY
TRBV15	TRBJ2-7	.	ATSKGAQGTTYEQY
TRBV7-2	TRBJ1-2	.	ASSLGQAPYGYT
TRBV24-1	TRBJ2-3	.	ATSDVVGGTDTQY
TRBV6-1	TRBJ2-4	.	ASSEAGGANIQY
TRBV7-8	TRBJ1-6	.	ASSLSSSYNSPLH
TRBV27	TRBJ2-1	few	ASSPTRGDKQF
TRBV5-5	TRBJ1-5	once	ASSPQALVSNQPQH
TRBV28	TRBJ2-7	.	ASRSAGRIGHEQY
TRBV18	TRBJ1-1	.	ASSLTEQGTEAF
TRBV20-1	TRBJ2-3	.	SASLAGNTDTQY
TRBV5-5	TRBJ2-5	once	ASSFRGGPAGETQY
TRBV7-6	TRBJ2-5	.	ASSLVANQETQY
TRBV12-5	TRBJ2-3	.	ASGLAIGFTDTQY
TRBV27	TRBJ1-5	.	ASSVGQGSGQPQH
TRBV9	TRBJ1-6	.	ASTRDGAASPLH
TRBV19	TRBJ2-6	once	ASSTGSGANVLT
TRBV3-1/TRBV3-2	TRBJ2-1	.	ASSQDVSGYNEQF
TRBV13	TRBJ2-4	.	ASSFGTGGRNIQY
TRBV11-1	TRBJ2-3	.	ASSWDSGPGTDTQY
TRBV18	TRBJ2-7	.	ASSRESSYEQY
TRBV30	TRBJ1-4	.	AWKGDSNEKLF
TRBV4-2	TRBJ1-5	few	ASSQELSRGNQPQH
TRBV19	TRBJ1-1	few	AKPGQYTEAF
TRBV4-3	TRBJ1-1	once	ASSQDRTGTEAF
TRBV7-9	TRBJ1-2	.	ASSPTGQGYT
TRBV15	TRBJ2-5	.	ATSRDRGRQETQY
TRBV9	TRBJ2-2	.	ASSVGLADTGELF
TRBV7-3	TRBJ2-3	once	ASSHARQRGTDTQY
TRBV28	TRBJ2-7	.	ASSSQLAGLEEQY
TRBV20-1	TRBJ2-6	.	SASGGQVSGANVLT
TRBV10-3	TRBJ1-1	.	AISGRTGDTEAF
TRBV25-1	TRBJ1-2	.	ASSEYNTGGSYGYT
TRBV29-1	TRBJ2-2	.	SVRMRTGELF
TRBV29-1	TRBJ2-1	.	SVDRTRREQF
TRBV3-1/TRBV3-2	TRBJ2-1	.	ASSQDLGLAYNEQF